This record covers a single T cell receptor (beta chain). Its antigen is unknown. This record comes from a study of CD8+ T cells in alopecia areata. Study-wide findings and caveats: An increase in clonality over normal scalp was evident in lesional scalp, especially alopecia totalis/universalis.

Treatment: oral pan-JAK inhibitor, 5-10 mg twice daily. The authors extracted RNA and reverse transcribed it into cDNA as the sequencing template. Method: immunoSEQ multiplex PCR; TCRdb's copy keeps in-frame clones and lacks some. Of fewer than 200,000 clones in the sample, approximately 59% were seen once. The CDR3 runs to 15 residues. Germline CDR1 and CDR2: MNHEY and SVGAGI. V shed 5 bases and J shed 2 bases, with 15 bases lying between them. The chain joins TRBV6-5 to TRBJ1-2, with a possible D match to TRBD1 (6 bases). The sequence was obtained from a human donor with alopecia areata. This specimen was CD4+ T cells sorted from blood, taken at approximately week 56, from a patient treated with tofacitinib. The CDR3 nucleotides are TGTGCCAGCAGTGGGGGCTCGGATGCGAACTATGGCTACACCTTC. This sequence encodes CASSGGSDANYGYTF.